Listed here are 9 T cell receptor beta chains from one sample, sequenced in a study of T cell changes during pregnancy in multiple sclerosis. Libraries were prepared by immunoSEQ multiplex PCR; TCRdb keeps only in-frame clonotypes and omits some of them. Here the sample spans about 110,000 clones, about nine tenths being singletons. The starting material was peripheral blood, obtained after pregnancy. The origin of the receptors is a female donor with multiple sclerosis, enrolled in a pregnancy study.

The V and J genes are TRBV14 and TRBJ1-3; possible D gene TRBD1, 6 bases. The germline V gene has CDR1 SGHDN and CDR2 FVKESK. V lost 5 bases, J lost 0 bases, and 14 bases lay in between. The CDR3 runs 16 residues. CDR3 residues: CASSDRMAHSGNTIYF. DNA of the CDR3: TGTGCCAGCAGCGACAGGATGGCTCACTCTGGAAACACCATATATTTT.

In the case of this clone: Germline is not matched at one junction end, which may reflect a read error. The V and J genes are TRBV18 and TRBJ1-2; weak D call: TRBD1 (5 bases). CDR1 and CDR2 (germline): KGHSH, LQKENI. The CDR3 consists of 16 residues. CDR3: CASSPQVTAQIYGYTF. CDR3 bases: TGTGCCAGCTCCCCACAGGTTACAGCTCAAATCTATGGCTACACCTTC.

The chain joins TRBV6-6 to TRBJ2-1; D is possibly TRBD2 (5 bases). Between the trimmed V and J ends, which lost 0 bases and 6 bases, there was a span of 9 bases. Germline V gives CDR1 MNHNY, CDR2 SVGAGI (reference sequence). This CDR3 has 14 amino acids. CDR3: CASSYSRGFNEQFF. The CDR3 coding sequence is TGTGCCAGCAGTTACTCGAGAGGGTTCAATGAGCAGTTCTTC.

V is TRBV9 and J is TRBJ2-2; 11 bases match TRBD2. Germline CDR1 and CDR2: SGDLS and YYNGEE. The CDR3 is 15 residues long. Losses at the gene ends were 4 bases for V and 4 bases for J; bases not matched to a gene: 3. The CDR3 spells CASSMGLAATGELFF. In nucleotides, the CDR3 is TGTGCCAGCAGCATGGGACTAGCGGCCACCGGGGAGCTGTTTTTT.

This sequence joins TRBV5-4 and TRBJ2-7; D unresolved. CDR3 size: 13 residues. The germline V gene has CDR1 SGHNT and CDR2 YYREEE (reference sequence). Trimming removed 2 bases from V and 3 bases from J, with 9 bases in between. CDR3 loop: CASSLSRNYEQYF. The CDR3 coding sequence is TGTGCCAGCAGCTTAAGCAGGAACTACGAGCAGTACTTC.

This clone has just one count. The chain recombines TRBV18 with TRBJ2-1, with TRBD1 as a possible D gene (5 bases). Trimming took off 1 base at V and 0 bases at J, with 10 bases between the two ends. The germline CDR1 and CDR2 sequences are KGHSH and LQKENI. The CDR3 is 16 amino acids. CDR3: CASSPQKGLSYNEQFF. The CDR3 DNA reads TGTGCCAGCTCACCACAGAAGGGGCTCTCCTACAATGAGCAGTTCTTC. Drawing the rest from reference TRBV18 and TRBJ2-1, the complete variable domain is NAGVMQNPRHLVRRRGQEARLRCSPMKGHSHVYWYRQLPEEGLKFMVYLQKENIIDESGMPKERFSAEFPKEGPSILRIQQVVRGDSAAYFCASSPQKGLSYNEQFFGPGTRLTVL.

The chain joins TRBV2 to TRBJ1-1; D call uncertain. Per germline, CDR1 SNHLY and CDR2 FYNNEI. This CDR3 is 13 amino acids long. Deletions cut 0 bases from V and 4 bases from J, with 6 bases between. CDR3 region: CASSEAEGTEAFF. The DNA for the CDR3 is TGTGCCAGCAGTGAAGCCGAGGGCACTGAAGCTTTCTTT.

This sequence joins TRBV7-9 and TRBJ1-4; weak D call: TRBD1 (5 bases). CDR3 size: 13 residues. V was trimmed by 4 bases and J by 8 bases, leaving 11 bases between them. Germline-derived CDR1 and CDR2 are SEHNR and FQNEAQ (reference sequence). This chain's CDR3 is CASSSDRSEKLFF. As DNA, the CDR3 is TGTGCCAGCAGCTCAGACAGATCAGAAAAACTGTTTTTT.

This chain uses TRBV28 with TRBJ2-7; no clear D gene. The CDR3 has 12 amino acids. V lost 5 bases and J 0 bases, leaving 5 bases between the germline ends. Germline CDR1 is MDHEN and CDR2 is SYDVKM. CDR3: CASSLPSYEQYF. As DNA, the CDR3 is TGTGCCAGCAGTCTTCCCTCCTACGAGCAGTACTTC. Variable domain in full (rest from reference TRBV28 and TRBJ2-7): DVKVTQSSRYLVKRTGEKVFLECVQDMDHENMFWYRQDPGLGLRLIYFSYDVKMKEKGDIPEGYSVSREKKERFSLILESASTNQTSMYLCASSLPSYEQYFGPGTRLTVT.